The next 2 T cell receptor beta chains were all read from a single sample in a study of T cell repertoires in cytomegalovirus infection. TCRdb processed the reads anew with MiXCR; each CDR3 protein has one entry. This repertoire shows 350,000 to 550,000 distinct CDR3 sequences, approximately 31% found once; its top ten account for around 15%. Sequencing input: PBMCs. The receptors derive from a human donor in good health (CMV status not recorded). Some clones in this sample may be carry-over from other donors' samples.

This clonotype was seen a handful of times. The V gene is TRBV6-6, the J gene TRBJ2-7; D is uncertain. The ends were cut back, 2 bases at V and 0 bases at J, with 11 bases in the middle. This CDR3 spans 15 amino acids. Germline CDR1 MNHNY, CDR2 SVGAGI (reference sequence). Here the CDR3 DNA reads TGTGCCAGCAGTTACCCGGCCAGGACCTCCTACGAGCAGTACTTC. It codes for CASSYPARTSYEQYF.

The gene calls are TRBV24-1 and TRBJ2-2; D gene uncertain. This CDR3 has 11 amino acids. V shed 6 bases and J shed 2 bases, with 0 bases lying between them. Germline loops: CDR1 KGHDR, CDR2 SFDVKD. CDR3 DNA sequence: TGTGCCACCAGTAACACCGGGGAGCTGTTTTTT. It translates to CATSNTGELFF.